This T cell receptor beta chain originates from a study of blood T cell repertoires in COVID-19. Recruits, aged roughly 18 to 90 years, lived in 24 US areas. Which cohort a participant joined came from the clinical history participants gave. Under the authors' procedure: How many nucleated cells were present was estimated from reference gene primer amplification. Method: immunoSEQ multiplex PCR; TCRdb's copy keeps in-frame clones and lacks some. The DNA gave D and trimming, while V, J and clone size come from that table. This table holds approximately 270,000 clones, around 93% found once. Per the germline V gene, CDR1 is LNHNV and CDR2 is YYDKDF (reference sequence). CDR3 length: 15 residues. V shed 6 bases and J 2 bases; nucleotides not matched to a gene: 7.

The specimen was PBMCs or T cells enriched from blood (not recorded which). This clonotype originated in a human donor in a cohort exposed to, infected with or recovered from COVID-19 (not recorded which). The donor label of this sample is uncertain. The gene calls are TRBV15 and TRBJ2-7; TRBD1 agrees at 10 bases. The CDR3 coding sequence is TGTGCCACCAGAGGGGCGGGACAGGGGACCTACGAGCAGTACTTC. Its translation: CATRGAGQGTYEQYF.